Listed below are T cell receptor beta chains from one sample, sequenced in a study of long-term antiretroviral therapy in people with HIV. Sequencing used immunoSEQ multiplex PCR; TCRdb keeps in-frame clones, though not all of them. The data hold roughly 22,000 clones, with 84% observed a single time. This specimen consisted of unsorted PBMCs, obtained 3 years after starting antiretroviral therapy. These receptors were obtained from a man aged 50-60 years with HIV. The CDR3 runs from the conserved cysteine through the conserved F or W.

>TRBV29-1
CSVEDRGGTGSYEQYF
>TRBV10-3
CATRQGGETQYF
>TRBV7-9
CASSFSSRSLDF
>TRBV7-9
CASSFPTGREKLFF
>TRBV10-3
CASDRGSSGELFF
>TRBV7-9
CASSLAPGVTYEQYF
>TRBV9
CASSSRGRAHEQYF
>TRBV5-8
CASGGDYGYTF
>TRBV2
CAKQRPDSLSGGYTF
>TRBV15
CATSRAPYERGGFTGELFF
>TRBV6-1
CASSEIGGVNTEAFF
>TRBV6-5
CASRGSSGNTIYF
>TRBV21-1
CASTLWPGYGNQPQHF
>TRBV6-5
CASSRTWEQETQYF
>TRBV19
CASAGGPLGTDTQYF
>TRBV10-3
CAISESSTEAFF
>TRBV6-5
CASSSRGERTEAFF
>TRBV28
CASSSQSINEKLFF
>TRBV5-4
CASSSGQSETNEKLFF
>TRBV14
CASSQDGYEQYF
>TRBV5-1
CASSLGGPGRVNTEAFF
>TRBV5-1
CASRHLTGTSPLHF
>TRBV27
CASSFRGSYNEQFF
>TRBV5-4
CASSLDPESSYEQYF
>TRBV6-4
CASTIPGQGRDGYTF
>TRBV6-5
CASRLARAEEKLFF
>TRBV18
CASSPQAGAEAFF
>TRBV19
CASSITDTQYF
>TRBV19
CASSITGATYEQYF
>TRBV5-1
CASSLAGNTEAFF
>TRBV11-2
CASSLTANYGYTF
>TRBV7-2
CASSWGGGSFGNEQFF
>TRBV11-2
CASSLDGTGGRYYF
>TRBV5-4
CASSLDGGDYNEQFF
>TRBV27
CASSLWGQENNEQFF
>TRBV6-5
CASSYGGARYGYTF
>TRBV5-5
CASSLGTSGRGDTQYF
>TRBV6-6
CASRTGTPSEQFF
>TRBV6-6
CASSYLGQDYEQYF
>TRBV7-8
CASSFPGPGAEQYF
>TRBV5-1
CASTGGVSTDTQYF
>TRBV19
CASSIVGTGGEKLFF
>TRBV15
CATSRVRGAGTDTQYF
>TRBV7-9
CASSLGGRGRRYTF
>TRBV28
CASSVYRGDWSYEQYF
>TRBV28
CASSLISTGVPGYTF
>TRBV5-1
CASSAPGSHEQYF
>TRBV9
CASSVGQTFQETQYF
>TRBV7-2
CASSTDQYTDTQYF
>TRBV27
CASSLLARLAGGKGGTDTQYF
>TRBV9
CASSATGENTEAFF
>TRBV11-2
CASSLDGTDYEQYF
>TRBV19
CASTARRSNQPQHF
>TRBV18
CASSPTGLGYEQYF
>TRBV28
CASSFLENTIYF